The T cell receptor beta chain described here comes from a study of T cells in Graves' hyperthyroidism and ophthalmopathy. This clonotype was recorded only once. The antigen remains unidentified. Trimming removed 5 bases at V and 6 bases at J, with 19 bases between. This CDR3 spans 14 amino acids. CDR1 and CDR2 (germline): SQVTM, ANQGSEA. Study-wide findings and caveats: Blood also showed most of the thyroid clonotypes that were expanded above 0.001.

Amplified regions were TCR beta CDR3 sequences from RNA transcripts. A first-round RT-PCR of the TCR CDR3 used the HTBI primer set. Via MiXCR, TCRdb re-called the multiplex PCR reads, giving one row per CDR3 protein. Among fewer than 650,000 distinct CDR3 sequences listed, over 45% were seen once. The study left out patients who had uncontrolled infection, other autoimmune disease, pregnancy or lactation. For the diagnoses, clinical symptoms, serum thyroxine and TRAb, thyroid ultrasound and orbital computed tomography were used. The sequencing input was peripheral blood or thyroid tissue (not recorded which). The sequence came from an adult woman with Graves' disease, either hyperthyroidism or ophthalmopathy (not recorded which). The chain joins TRBV29-1 to TRBJ1-1, with a tentative D call TRBD1 (5 bases). CDR3 in amino acids: CSVTTTSGTAEAFF. CDR3 in DNA: TGCAGCGTTACAACGACTAGCGGGACCGCTGAAGCTTTCTTT.